The TCR beta chain under discussion was sequenced for a study of blood T cell repertoires in COVID-19. Clones were read by immunoSEQ multiplex PCR, and TCRdb kept only the in-frame ones, dropping some. This table has roughly 59,000 clones, roughly 81% appearing once. Sequencing was done on a sample of peripheral blood. The clonotype originates from an older man with acute or convalescent COVID-19.

The DNA for the CDR3 is TGTGCCAGCAGCCAAGATCTTGGGCTAGCGGGAGAGAAAGGGCAGTTCTTC. It specifies CASSQDLGLAGEKGQFF. The rearrangement uses TRBV3-1 (or the pseudogene TRBV3-2) and TRBJ2-1, with 10 positions matching TRBD2. In germline, CDR1 is LGHDT, CDR2 YNNKEL (reference sequence). The trim removed 0 bases at V and 12 bases at J, leaving 14 bases unmatched. The CDR3 covers 17 residues.